The T cell receptor (beta chain) described here comes from a study of tumor-infiltrating lymphocytes in primary liver carcinoma. In the study overall: The patients had histopathologically diagnosed primary liver carcinoma, and their disease was treated by surgical resection.

With 500 ng total RNA as template and a constant-region primer, TCR beta cDNA was made. What produced the TCR beta libraries was three nested multiplex PCR rounds using slightly modified ARM-PCR. The study ran its first two PCR rounds for roughly 9 cycles each, using TRBV1-TRBV30 forward primers and a C-beta reverse primer. TCRdb re-called the multiplex PCR reads with MiXCR, one entry per CDR3 protein. The sample yields hundreds of thousands of distinct CDR3 sequences, almost 60% seen once. The table lists this clonotype with a few counts. V was pared by 6 bases and J by 7 bases, with 11 bases of the junction left unmatched. The CDR3 runs to 14 residues. Germline lookup yields CDR1 MNHEY and CDR2 SVGAGI. For blood RNA, unsorted whole blood served as the source, and germline DNA was extracted too.

The chain joins TRBV6-5 to TRBJ2-7; 8 nucleotides match TRBD1. The TCR originated in a young woman with primary liver carcinoma and hepatitis B virus infection. The source material was peripheral blood. The CDR3 coding sequence is TGTGCCAGCAGCCCAGACAGGGGAGTAAAGGAGCAGTACTTC. It is translated as CASSPDRGVKEQYF.